The 26 T cell receptor beta chains given below trace back to one sample, sequenced in a study of preoperative IRX-2 immunotherapy in early breast cancer. Treatment meaning: preoperative locoregional IRX-2 cytokine immunotherapy. Generated by immunoSEQ multiplex PCR, the TCRdb table keeps only in-frame clones and is missing some. The top ten hold approximately 1.2% of the sample, which has more than 35,000 clones, about 80% seen once. The sequences come from tumor tissue, collected after IRX-2 immunotherapy. The receptors shown here come from a human donor with breast cancer.

The chain couples TRBV5-1 to TRBJ2-2; D might be TRBD2 (6 bases). This CDR3 contains 17 residues. Germline CDR1 reads SGHRS; CDR2 reads YFSETQ. Trimming pared 0 bases from V and 5 bases from J, leaving 17 bases between. The CDR3 region has the DNA TGCGCCAGCAGCTTGGGGAAGCGGCGGGGAGAAACCGGGGAGCTGTTTTTT. Protein sequence: CASSLGKRRGETGELFF.

The chain uses TRBV7-1 and TRBJ2-7; D is possibly TRBD2 (5 bases). TRBV7-1 is filed as an ORF, its function uncertain. CDR3 length equals 13 residues. Trimming took 5 bases from V and 5 from J, leaving 13 bases between them. The CDR3 bases are TGTGCCAGCAGCCCTACTAGTATCCACGAGCAGTACTTC. It translates to CASSPTSIHEQYF.

This clone has just a few counts. The chain employs TRBV12-2 and TRBJ1-4. TRBV12-2 is deemed a pseudogene. The CDR3 consists of 18 residues. The DNA of the CDR3 is TGTGCCAGTTACCTAAAAAGGCAGGCGAGCTCCTCGGGTGAAAAACTGTTTTTT. Encoded protein: CASYLKRQASSSGEKLFF.

The CDR3 region is CASSLDRNQPQHF. The CDR3 region has the DNA TGTGCCAGCAGCTTAGACCGGAATCAGCCCCAGCATTTT. The chain combines TRBV7-4 with TRBJ1-5; D unclear. V shed 1 base and J shed 4 bases, with 5 bases lying between them. The CDR3 extends over 13 amino acids. CDR1 SGHVT and CDR2 SQSDAQ come from the germline V gene.

V and J are TRBV6-8 and TRBJ2-3; tentatively, D is TRBD1 (5 bases). V lost 4 bases and J 2 bases, leaving 13 bases between the germline ends. CDR1 and CDR2 from the germline V gene are MNHGY and SAAAGT. The CDR3 totals 15 residues. The DNA of the CDR3 is TGTGCCAGCAGTTCAAGCAGGGCTCCCACAGATACGCAGTATTTT. Its translation: CASSSSRAPTDTQYF.

The chain couples TRBV29-1 to TRBJ1-5, with 11 bases identical to TRBD1. This CDR3 has 16 residues. Germline-derived CDR1 and CDR2 are SQVTM and ANQGSEA. This CDR3 reads CASSLLGTGGNQPQHF. CDR3 nucleotides: TGCGCCAGCAGCCTACTGGGGACAGGGGGTAATCAGCCCCAGCATTTT.

This clone was counted only a few times. The chain uses TRBV7-8 and TRBJ1-4; TRBD1 is a possible D gene (5 bases). Germline assignment: CDR1 SGHVS and CDR2 FQNEAQ. V dropped 2 bases and J dropped 7 bases, with 17 bases sitting between them. The CDR3 consists of 16 residues. In DNA form, the CDR3 reads TGTGCCAGCAGCTTATTAATGGGCGGGGCTGGTGAAAAACTGTTTTTT. Its protein product is CASSLLMGGAGEKLFF.

The V and J genes are TRBV11-3 and TRBJ1-1; D unresolved. V dropped 7 bases and J dropped 1 base, with 13 bases sitting between them. The CDR3 loop spans 14 amino acids. In germline, CDR1 is SGHNT, CDR2 YENEEA. The CDR3 protein is CASNLQIQNTEAFF. In DNA, the CDR3 is TGTGCCAGCAACCTACAGATACAGAACACTGAAGCTTTCTTT.

The chain employs TRBV28 and TRBJ1-5, with D unclear. The CDR3 is 14 residues long. V lost 11 bases to trimming and J lost 0 bases, with 14 bases between them. Germline assignment: CDR1 MDHEN and CDR2 SYDVKM. The CDR3 nucleotides are TGTGCCGCCCAGAAGATTACTAGCAATCAGCCCCAGCATTTT. Translation gives CAAQKITSNQPQHF.

The chain employs TRBV7-5 and TRBJ1-3. TRBV7-5 has pseudogene status. This CDR3 is built from 15 residues. DNA of the CDR3: TGTGCCAGCAGCTCCATGCCCGGGCTTGGGAACACCATATATTTT. Its translation: CASSSMPGLGNTIYF.

This clone was counted between two and nine times. The rearrangement joins TRBV9 to TRBJ2-7, with D possibly TRBD2 on 6 matching bases. CDR1 is SGDLS, CDR2 YYNGEE, per germline. The CDR3 contains 12 residues. V was trimmed by 10 bases and J by 2 bases, leaving 13 bases between them. This CDR3 is CAGAGLTYEQYF. The CDR3 bases are TGTGCCGGGGCGGGGCTTACCTACGAGCAGTACTTC.

V is TRBV6-8 and J is TRBJ1-4; no clear D. V was clipped by 5 bases and J by 6 bases, with 13 bases between them. Germline CDR1 reads MNHGY; CDR2 reads SAAAGT. The CDR3 has 14 residues. The DNA of the CDR3 is TGTGCCAGCAGTCCGGCCTTTGGGCATGAAAAACTGTTTTTT. It specifies CASSPAFGHEKLFF.

The chain recombines TRBV14 with TRBJ2-3; 7 bases are shared with TRBD1. This CDR3 has 14 residues. V lost 1 base and J lost 4; bases outside the gene matches: 2. From germline, CDR1 is SGHDN and CDR2 FVKESK. This CDR3 is CASSQVQGADTQYF. For the CDR3, the DNA is TGTGCCAGCAGCCAAGTCCAGGGGGCAGATACGCAGTATTTT. The full variable domain, its missing parts supplied by reference TRBV14 and TRBJ2-3, is EAGVTQFPSHSVIEKGQTVTLRCDPISGHDNLYWYRRVMGKEIKFLLHFVKESKQDESGMPNNRFLAERTGGTYSTLKVQPAELEDSGVYFCASSQVQGADTQYFGPGTRLTVL.

This clone was found a few times. This chain links TRBV11-3 with TRBJ2-7, with 8 bases aligning to TRBD2. V lost 5 bases to trimming and J lost 2 bases; unmatched junction nucleotides: 8. This CDR3 is 15 amino acids long. Germline loops: CDR1 SGHNT, CDR2 YENEEA. CDR3 sequence (DNA): TGTGCCAGCAGCCGAGGAGCGGGAGCAGCCTACGAGCAGTACTTC. It specifies CASSRGAGAAYEQYF.

The chain uses TRBV11-3 and TRBJ2-3, with 7 bases identical to TRBD2. The CDR3 is 15 residues long. V was clipped by 3 bases and J by 2 bases; unmatched bases: 5. In germline, CDR1 is SGHNT, CDR2 YENEEA. The DNA for the CDR3 is TGTGCCAGCAGCTTGACCGGGACTATCACAGATACGCAGTATTTT. As protein: CASSLTGTITDTQYF. The whole variable domain, remainder taken from reference TRBV11-3 and TRBJ2-3, is EAGVVQSPRYKIIEKKQPVAFWCNPISGHNTLYWYLQNLGQGPELLIRYENEEAVDDSQLPKDRFSAERLKGVDSTLKIQPAELGDSAVYLCASSLTGTITDTQYFGPGTRLTVL.

CDR3 amino acids: CASSFYGGQGGYTF. CDR3 nucleotide sequence: TGTGCCAGCAGCTTTTATGGGGGGCAGGGTGGCTACACCTTC. The rearrangement uses TRBV7-6 and TRBJ1-2; perhaps TRBD1 as D (6 bases). The germline V gene has CDR1 SGHVS and CDR2 FNYEAQ. The CDR3 is 14 amino acids. V shed 3 bases and J shed 7 bases, with 15 bases lying between them. Full variable domain (remainder filled in from reference TRBV7-6 and TRBJ1-2): GAGVSQSPRYKVTKRGQDVALRCDPISGHVSLYWYRQALGQGPEFLTYFNYEAQQDKSGLPNDRFSAERPEGSISTLTIQRTEQRDSAMYRCASSFYGGQGGYTFGSGTRLTVV.

The rearrangement joins TRBV19 to TRBJ1-2; TRBD1 is a possible D gene (5 bases). The V gene lost 5 bases and the J gene lost 5 bases, with 18 bases spanning the gap. Germline-derived CDR1 and CDR2 are LNHDA and SQIVND (reference sequence). The CDR3 runs 15 residues. CDR3 loop: CASSDPGTSSYGYTF. The CDR3 DNA reads as TGTGCCAGTAGTGACCCCGGGACGTCGTCTTATGGCTACACCTTC.

The chain employs TRBV5-1 and TRBJ1-1; 8 nucleotides line up with TRBD1. V lost 2 bases and J lost 8; bases outside the gene matches: 8. The CDR3 is 14 amino acids. In germline, CDR1 is SGHRS, CDR2 YFSETQ. In DNA form, the CDR3 reads TGCGCCAGCAGCTTCCTCGGACAGGGTATCGAAGCTTTCTTT. It encodes CASSFLGQGIEAFF. Supplemented by reference TRBV5-1 and TRBJ1-1, the full variable domain reads KAGVTQTPRYLIKTRGQQVTLSCSPISGHRSVSWYQQTPGQGLQFLFEYFSETQRNKGNFPGRFSGRQFSNSRSEMNVSTLELGDSALYLCASSFLGQGIEAFFGQGTRLTVV.

This sequence joins TRBV11-3 and TRBJ1-3; no clear D gene. The V end was cut by 4 bases, the J end by 0 bases, with 13 bases between. The germline V gene has CDR1 SGHNT and CDR2 YENEEA. The CDR3 is 16 residues long. The CDR3 loop is CASSSRDVSSGNTIYF. The DNA of the CDR3 is TGTGCCAGCAGCTCCCGGGATGTCAGCTCTGGAAACACCATATATTTT.

This rearrangement joins TRBV29-1 to TRBJ1-2; no firm D call. CDR3 length equals 12 residues. The germline gives CDR1 SQVTM, CDR2 ANQGSEA. V was cut by 2 bases and J by 7 bases, with 11 bases left in between. CDR3 DNA: TGCAGCGTTGAAAAAGGATCGGGTGGCTACACCTTC. Encoded protein: CSVEKGSGGYTF.

This clone was seen more than once but under ten times. The V gene is TRBV6-8, the J gene TRBJ1-1; TRBD1 matches 9 bases. The CDR3 covers 19 residues. Germline V gene lookup returns CDR1 MNHGY and CDR2 SAAAGT. The junction had 16 bases not matched to a gene; V was cut back by 0 bases and J by 5 bases. In nucleotides, the CDR3 is TGTGCCAGCAGTTACTCGTTTCCGGGACAGGGCTCGAAGGGGACTGAAGCTTTCTTT. This encodes CASSYSFPGQGSKGTEAFF.

The rearrangement links TRBV18 to TRBJ1-4; D remains ambiguous. Trimming took off 6 bases at V and 5 bases at J, with 7 bases between the two ends. The germline V gene encodes CDR1 KGHSH and CDR2 LQKENI. The CDR3 runs 12 residues. The CDR3 DNA follows: TGTGCCAGCTCGCCGGACAATGAAAAACTGTTTTTT. Translated: CASSPDNEKLFF.

There are a few counts of this clone. The gene calls are TRBV29-1 and TRBJ1-1; a weak D match, TRBD1 (6 bases). V was cut by 7 bases and J by 3 bases, with 15 bases left in between. CDR1 and CDR2 from the germline V gene are SQVTM and ANQGSEA. There are 13 residues in the CDR3. CDR3 in DNA: TGCAGCGGGGGACACTCAGATGACACTGAAGCTTTCTTT. Amino acids: CSGGHSDDTEAFF.

This clone was found once. The chain carries TRBV5-1 and TRBJ1-4; D is perhaps TRBD1 (6 bases). With 0 bases removed from V and 8 bases from J, the gap between germline ends came to 14 bases. In germline, CDR1 is SGHRS, CDR2 YFSETQ. This CDR3 contains 15 residues. The CDR3 nucleotides read TGCGCCAGCAGCTTGGTAGGGGGAGGAAAAGAAAAACTGTTTTTT. It yields the protein CASSLVGGGKEKLFF.

J is TRBJ2-2 and V is TRBV29-1; D is unclear. This CDR3 comprises 13 residues. CDR1 SQVTM and CDR2 ANQGSEA come from the germline V gene. Deletions cut 4 bases from V and 0 bases from J, with 6 bases between. The CDR3 sequence: CSVGLSNTGELFF. Written as DNA, the CDR3 is TGCAGCGTTGGACTTTCGAACACCGGGGAGCTGTTTTTT.

The rearrangement joins TRBV11-3 to TRBJ2-5; TRBD2 might be the D (5 bases). The CDR3 consists of 18 residues. Trimming took off 2 bases at V and 3 bases at J, with 22 bases between the two ends. The V gene's germline CDR1 is SGHNT and CDR2 YENEEA. The CDR3 region is CASSLRAGGWVLEETQYF. As DNA, the CDR3 is TGTGCCAGCAGCTTACGAGCCGGCGGGTGGGTTCTAGAAGAGACCCAGTACTTC.